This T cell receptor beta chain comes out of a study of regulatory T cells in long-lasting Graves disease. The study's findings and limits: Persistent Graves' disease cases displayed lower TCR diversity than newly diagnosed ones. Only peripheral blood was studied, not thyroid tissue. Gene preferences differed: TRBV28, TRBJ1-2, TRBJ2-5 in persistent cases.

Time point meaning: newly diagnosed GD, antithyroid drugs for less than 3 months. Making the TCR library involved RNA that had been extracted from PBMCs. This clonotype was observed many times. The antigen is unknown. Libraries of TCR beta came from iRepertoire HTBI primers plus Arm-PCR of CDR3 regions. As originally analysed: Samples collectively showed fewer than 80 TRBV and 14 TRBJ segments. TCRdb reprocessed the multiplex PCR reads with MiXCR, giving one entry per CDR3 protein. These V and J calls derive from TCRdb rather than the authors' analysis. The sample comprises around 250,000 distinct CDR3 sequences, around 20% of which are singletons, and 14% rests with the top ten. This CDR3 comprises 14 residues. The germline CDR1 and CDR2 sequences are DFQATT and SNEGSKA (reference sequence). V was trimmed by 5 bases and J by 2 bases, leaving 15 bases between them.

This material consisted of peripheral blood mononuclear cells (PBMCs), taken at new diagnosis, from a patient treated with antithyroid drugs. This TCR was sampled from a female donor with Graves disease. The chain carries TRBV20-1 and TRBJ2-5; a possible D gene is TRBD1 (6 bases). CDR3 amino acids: CSADKGESQETQYF. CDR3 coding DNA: TGCAGTGCTGACAAGGGGGAATCGCAAGAGACCCAGTACTTC.